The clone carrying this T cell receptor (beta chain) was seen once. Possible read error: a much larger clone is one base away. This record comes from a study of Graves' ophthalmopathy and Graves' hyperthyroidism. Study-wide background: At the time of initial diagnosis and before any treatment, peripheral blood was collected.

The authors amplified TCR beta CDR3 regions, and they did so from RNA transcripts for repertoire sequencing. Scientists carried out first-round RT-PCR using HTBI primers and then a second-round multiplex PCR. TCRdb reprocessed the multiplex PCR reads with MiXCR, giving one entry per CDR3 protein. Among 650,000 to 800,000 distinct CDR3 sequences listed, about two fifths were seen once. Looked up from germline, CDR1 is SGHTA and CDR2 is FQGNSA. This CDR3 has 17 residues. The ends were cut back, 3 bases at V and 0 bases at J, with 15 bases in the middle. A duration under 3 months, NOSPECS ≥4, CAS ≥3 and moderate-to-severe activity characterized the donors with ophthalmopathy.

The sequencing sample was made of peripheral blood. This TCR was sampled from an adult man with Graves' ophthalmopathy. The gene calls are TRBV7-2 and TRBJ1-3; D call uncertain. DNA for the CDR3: TGTGCCAGCAGCTTCCGGGCAGACCCCTACTCTGGAAACACCATATATTTT. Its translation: CASSFRADPYSGNTIYF.